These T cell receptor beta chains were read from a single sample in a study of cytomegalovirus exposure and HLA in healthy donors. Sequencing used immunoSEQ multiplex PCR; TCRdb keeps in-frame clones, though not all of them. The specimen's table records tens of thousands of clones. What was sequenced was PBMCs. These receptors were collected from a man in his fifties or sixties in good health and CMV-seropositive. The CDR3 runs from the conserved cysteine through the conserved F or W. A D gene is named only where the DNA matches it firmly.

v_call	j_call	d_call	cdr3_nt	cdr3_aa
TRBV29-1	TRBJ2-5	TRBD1	TGCAGCGTTGACCCTAGAGGCAGGGGGGAGACCCAGTACTTC	CSVDPRGRGETQYF
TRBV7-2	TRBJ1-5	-	TGTGCCAGCAGCCAAGAGGCAGGGAACAATCAGCCCCAGCATTTT	CASSQEAGNNQPQHF
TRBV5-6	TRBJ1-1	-	TGTGCCAGCAGTCTAATCTCAGGGTTAAACACTGAAGCTTTCTTT	CASSLISGLNTEAFF
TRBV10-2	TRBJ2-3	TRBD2	TGCGCCAGCAGACTAGCGGGAGAGGGGGATACGCAGTATTTT	CASRLAGEGDTQYF
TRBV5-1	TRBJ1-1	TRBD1	TGCGCCAGCAGCTCCCTGGGACAGGGGGCAAACACTGAAGCTTTCTTT	CASSSLGQGANTEAFF
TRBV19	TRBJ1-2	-	TGTGCCAGTCAGAATACCCGGAGCTATGGCTACACCTTC	CASQNTRSYGYTF
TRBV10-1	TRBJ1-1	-	TGCGCCAGCCCCGTGTCTCGGACTTGGGACACTGAAGCTTTCTTT	CASPVSRTWDTEAFF
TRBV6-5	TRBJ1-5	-	TGTGCCAGCAGGACACAGGGAAATAGCAATCAGCCCCAGCATTTT	CASRTQGNSNQPQHF
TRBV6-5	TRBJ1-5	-	TGTGCCAGCACATCCCGGCAGGGTGGTCAGCCCCAGCATTTT	CASTSRQGGQPQHF
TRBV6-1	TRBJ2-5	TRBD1	TGTGCCAGCAGGGAACAGGGGGCCCTCCAAGAGACCCAGTACTTC	CASREQGALQETQYF
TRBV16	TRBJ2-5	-	TGTGCCAGCAGCCCCCGGGGGGCCACTGCCAGGGGGACCCAGTACTTC	CASSPRGATARGTQYF
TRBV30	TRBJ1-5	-	TGTGCCTGGAGTGGCAGGGGATTCCAGCCCCAGCATTTT	CAWSGRGFQPQHF
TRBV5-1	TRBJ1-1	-	TGCGCCAGCAGCTTGTCCTCCGGCAGGGTTGGATCCACTGAAGCTTTCTTT	CASSLSSGRVGSTEAFF
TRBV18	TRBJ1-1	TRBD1	TGTGCCAGCTCACCCTCGACAGGGCCGAACACTGAAGCTTTCTTT	CASSPSTGPNTEAFF
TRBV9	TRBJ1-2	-	TGTGCCAGCGGTCAGGGGACCCCCGGCTATGGCTACACCTTC	CASGQGTPGYGYTF
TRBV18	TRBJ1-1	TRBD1	TGTGCCAGCTCACCGCTGACAGGGACAGCCACTGAAGCTTTCTTT	CASSPLTGTATEAFF
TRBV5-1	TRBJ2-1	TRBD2	TGCGCCAGCAGCTTGTGGCCTAGCGGGAGGGCCCCCGGGAATGAGCAGTTCTTC	CASSLWPSGRAPGNEQFF